The clone carrying this TCR beta chain registers medium-sized by frequency. UMI-tagged TRB cDNA libraries were built via 5' RACE. Using the 5' RACE reads, TCRdb records one entry per CDR3 protein without DNA. The specimen's table records some 6,000 distinct CDR3 sequences. The data belong to a study of CXCR3-negative and CXCR3-positive naive CD8 T cells. This CDR3 has 14 amino acids. Per the germline V gene, CDR1 is MNHEY and CDR2 is SVGAGI. The sequence was collected from a human donor in good health. Some clones in this sample may be carry-over from other donors' samples. Specimen: naive CXCR3- CD8+ T cells from blood. Sample subset: CD45RO-CCR7+CD27+CD95- naive CD8+ T cells lacking CXCR3 (TNR3-). This chain joins TRBV6-5 and TRBJ1-5. CDR3 residues: CASSLYKGNQPQHF.